This is a list of T cell receptor beta chains from one sample in a study of human T cells and chemical hapten exposure. One entry per CDR3 protein results from TCRdb running MiXCR on the RACE reads. The sample yields about 360,000 distinct CDR3 sequences, roughly 4.8% seen once. The material sequenced was whole blood, taken in connection with sensitization to the hapten diphenylcyclopropenone (DPC). All receptors derive from a woman aged 45-59 years with alopecia areata. Some clones in this sample may be carry-over from other donors' samples. Both conserved end residues are part of each CDR3. A D gene is named only where the DNA matches it firmly. Expanded clones get a size class; other rows say once, few or many, or leave the size out.

TRBJ2-5 . many TRBV7-3 TGTGCCAGCAGCGTGCAGGCGGGTTTCGGAGAGACCCAGTACTTC CASSVQAGFGETQYF
TRBJ2-7 . many TRBV3-1 TGTGCCAGCAGCCAAGACGGATTAGCGGCCGAGCAGTACTTC CASSQDGLAAEQYF
TRBJ1-5 . few TRBV12-3/TRBV12-4 TGTGCCAGCAACGGGGCTGGCAATCAGCCCCAGCATTTT CASNGAGNQPQHF
TRBJ2-1 . many TRBV29-1 TGCAGCGCCAAACCAGGGGGGACGGAGCAGTTCTTC CSAKPGGTEQFF
TRBJ1-1 . many TRBV5-4 TGTGCCAGCAGCTCCCCGGGGACTCTGAACACTGAAGCTTTCTTT CASSSPGTLNTEAFF
TRBJ2-2 . few TRBV27 TGTGCCACCAGGGGAGGGGCGGGAGCCCTCACCGGGGAGCTGTTTTTT CATRGGAGALTGELFF
TRBJ1-2 TRBD1 many TRBV28 TGTGCCAGCAGTCTGCCAGCAGGGGGTAACTATGGCTACACCTTC CASSLPAGGNYGYTF
TRBJ2-1 . few TRBV3-1 TGTGCCAGCAGCCAAGGCCCTCGCTCCTACAATGAGCAGTTCTTC CASSQGPRSYNEQFF
TRBJ2-7 . few TRBV27 TGTGCCAGCAGTCCCTCCTTTAACGAGCAGTACTTC CASSPSFNEQYF
TRBJ2-3 . . TRBV4-3 TGCGCCAGCAGCCATGGTCCCCCTAGCACAGATACGCAGTATTTT CASSHGPPSTDTQYF
TRBJ2-3 TRBD2 few TRBV19 TGTGCCAGTAGTATCCTAGCGGGAGCGGGAGATACGCAGTATTTT CASSILAGAGDTQYF
TRBJ2-1 . . TRBV24-1 TGTGCCACCAGTGATCTGGGATTCCCGAATGAGCAGTTCTTC CATSDLGFPNEQFF
TRBJ1-1 . . TRBV7-9 TGTGCCAGCAGCTCACAGAGCATGAACACTGAAGCTTTCTTT CASSSQSMNTEAFF
TRBJ1-1 TRBD1 many TRBV6-5 TGTGCCAGCAGTTACGGGACAGGCGCAAACACTGAAGCTTTCTTT CASSYGTGANTEAFF
TRBJ2-7 TRBD1 . TRBV5-1 TGCGCCAGCAGTTTCGACAGGGATAGGACCTACGAGCAGTACTTC CASSFDRDRTYEQYF
TRBJ1-2 . . TRBV29-1 TGCAGCGTTGAGTGGGGCTATGGCTACACCTTC CSVEWGYGYTF
TRBJ1-1 . many TRBV6-2/TRBV6-3 TGTGCCAGCACCCACAGGGTATTAGACACTGAAGCTTTCTTT CASTHRVLDTEAFF
TRBJ1-5 . many TRBV29-1 TGCAGCGTTGCCGACAGCTTGAATCAGCCCCAGCATTTT CSVADSLNQPQHF
TRBJ2-1 . many TRBV9 TGTGCCAGCAGCGCCCGTGGGATGAGCGATGAGCAGTTCTTC CASSARGMSDEQFF
TRBJ2-5 . many TRBV12-3/TRBV12-4 TGTGCCAGCAGCTCTTTAAAGCAGACCCAGTACTTC CASSSLKQTQYF
TRBJ2-3 . many TRBV28 . CASGTGTRSQIRSIF
TRBJ2-7 . few TRBV5-5 TGTGCCAGCAGTTACATGCAGGGCGCTGAGGAGCAGTACTTC CASSYMQGAEEQYF
TRBJ2-1 . . TRBV12-3/TRBV12-4 TGTGCCAGCAGTTTAGGGCATGGGAGGACCTACAATGAGCAGTTCTTC CASSLGHGRTYNEQFF